Following are 20 T cell receptor beta chains from one sample sequenced in a study of T-cell reconstitution after alpha-beta-depleted transplantation in children. Unique molecular identifiers were incorporated when the TCRbeta library was constructed. From the PCR reads, TCRdb called clonotypes with MiXCR, one entry per CDR3 protein. Among 150,000 to 200,000 distinct CDR3 sequences listed, around 7% were seen once. The sample was PBMCs from the stem cell graft donor, taken from the stem cell graft. The receptor set was obtained from a human donor who donated a stem cell graft to a child with Wiskott-Aldrich syndrome.

Ten or more counts support this clonotype. V is TRBV7-2 and J is TRBJ2-5; D gene ambiguous. Germline assignment: CDR1 SGHTA and CDR2 FQGNSA. The CDR3 is made up of 13 amino acids. V dropped 5 bases and J dropped 9 bases, with 16 bases sitting between them. CDR3 coding DNA: TGTGCCAGCAGCCCCCAAGGTTATGTGGCCCAGTACTTC. Protein product: CASSPQGYVAQYF.

This chain connects TRBV4-2 to TRBJ2-3, with D possibly being TRBD1 or TRBD2 (5 bases each). This CDR3 region has 15 residues. V was clipped by 8 bases and J by 1 base, with 16 bases between them. Germline assignment: CDR1 LGHNA and CDR2 YNFKEQ. CDR3 in amino acids: CASAGELGGTDTQYF. For the CDR3, the DNA is TGTGCCAGCGCCGGGGAGCTGGGGGGCACAGATACGCAGTATTTT.

This clonotype was seen many times. The J gene is TRBJ2-1, the V gene TRBV9; 13 bases match TRBD2. The CDR3 runs 18 residues. J lost 0 bases, V lost 3 bases, and 6 bases had no gene match. The germline V gene has CDR1 SGDLS and CDR2 YYNGEE. This CDR3 is CASSAGTSGKSSYNEQFF. The CDR3 DNA follows: TGTGCCAGCAGCGCCGGGACTAGCGGGAAGAGCTCCTACAATGAGCAGTTCTTC.

This clonotype has a count of ten or more. V is TRBV6-2 or TRBV6-3 and J is TRBJ2-2; the match to TRBD1 covers 7 bases. The CDR3 spans 20 residues. Per the germline V gene, CDR1 is MNHEY and CDR2 is SVGEGT. V dropped 4 bases and J dropped 2; count of bases not matched to a gene: 19. CDR3 nucleotides: TGTGCCAGCAGTTTCTCCCCCGGACAGGTTACCAAGTTCAACACCGGGGAGCTGTTTTTT. This gives the protein CASSFSPGQVTKFNTGELFF.

This clonotype has only one observation. At one of its ends the junction is not consistent with the germline gene, which may arise from a read error. The rearrangement links TRBV28 to TRBJ2-7; no clear D. The CDR3 totals 14 residues. CDR1 MDHEN and CDR2 SYDVKM come from the germline V gene. CDR3: CASSLRQVYYEKYF. CDR3 sequence (DNA): TGTGCCAGCAGTTTAAGGCAGGTGTACTACGAGAAGTACTTC.

This clonotype was found many times. This chain uses TRBV5-5 with TRBJ2-5, with 8 bases identical to TRBD1. Trimming took 4 bases from V and 4 from J; bases not matched to a gene: 3. CDR1 SGHKS and CDR2 YYEKEE come from the germline V gene (reference sequence). The CDR3 spans 13 residues. This chain's CDR3 is CASSRGQGETQYF. CDR3 in DNA: TGTGCCAGCAGCCGAGGACAGGGAGAGACCCAGTACTTC.

This clonotype was recorded many times. The rearrangement links TRBV5-1 to TRBJ2-6, with 8 positions matching TRBD1. The CDR3 runs 19 residues. V lost 3 bases, J lost 0 bases, and 11 bases stayed unmatched. Germline CDR1 SGHRS, CDR2 YFSETQ. CDR3 in amino acids: CASSSPGQGQPSGANVLTF. CDR3 DNA sequence: TGCGCCAGCAGCTCACCTGGACAGGGACAACCCTCTGGGGCCAACGTCCTGACTTTC.

The V and J genes are TRBV5-1 and TRBJ2-1; no reliable D call. Trimming took off 2 bases at V and 6 bases at J, with 15 bases between the two ends. Germline assignment: CDR1 SGHRS and CDR2 YFSETQ. The CDR3 has 15 amino acids. The CDR3 DNA is TGCGCCAGCAGCTTTGGGTTAGGCAGCCGCAATGAGCAGTTCTTC. It translates to CASSFGLGSRNEQFF. The entire variable domain, with the rest obtained from reference TRBV5-1 and TRBJ2-1, is as follows: KAGVTQTPRYLIKTRGQQVTLSCSPISGHRSVSWYQQTPGQGLQFLFEYFSETQRNKGNFPGRFSGRQFSNSRSEMNVSTLELGDSALYLCASSFGLGSRNEQFFGPGTRLTVL.

The table lists this clonotype with many counts. The chain is built from TRBV5-1 and TRBJ2-7, with 10 bases lining up with TRBD2. V lost 3 bases to trimming and J lost 4 bases; unmatched junction nucleotides: 4. CDR3 length: 14 amino acids. The germline CDR1 and CDR2 sequences are SGHRS and YFSETQ. CDR3 in amino acids: CASSSGTSDYEQYF. The CDR3 coding sequence is TGCGCCAGCAGCTCCGGGACTAGCGATTACGAGCAGTACTTC.

This clonotype was recorded many times. This chain joins TRBV5-6 and TRBJ1-5; D gene unclear. Trimming cost V 2 bases and J 5 bases, with 14 bases left between them. Looked up from germline, CDR1 is SGHDT and CDR2 is YYEEEE. The CDR3 contains 15 residues. CDR3 loop: CASSFNHPSDQPQHF. CDR3 nucleotides: TGTGCCAGCAGCTTTAATCACCCTTCGGATCAGCCCCAGCATTTT.

This clonotype was seen ten or more times. This rearrangement joins TRBV10-3 to TRBJ1-2, with TRBD1 as a possible D gene (6 bases). This CDR3 is built from 16 residues. CDR1 and CDR2 from the germline V gene are ENHRY and SYGVKD. V was cut by 3 bases and J by 0 bases, with 14 bases left in between. CDR3 loop: CAISDVDGGPNYGYTF. CDR3 nucleotide sequence: TGTGCCATCAGTGACGTGGACGGGGGCCCTAACTATGGCTACACCTTC.

There are a few counts of this clonotype. The chain employs TRBV12-3 or TRBV12-4 and TRBJ2-3; 9 positions match TRBD2. The J segment lost 3 bases and the V segment lost 1 base, leaving 2 bases of the junction unmatched. The length of the CDR3 is 15 residues. In nucleotides, the CDR3 is TGTGCCAGCAGTTTAGGGCGGGAGGGTACAGATACGCAGTATTTT. This encodes CASSLGREGTDTQYF.

This clonotype was observed a handful of times. The chain joins TRBV15 to TRBJ1-2; D is ambiguous. CDR1 is LNHNV, CDR2 YYDKDF, per germline (reference sequence). The CDR3 consists of 13 residues. V was trimmed by 0 bases and J by 8 bases, leaving 10 bases between them. CDR3 sequence: CATSRDAQAGYTF. The CDR3 region has the DNA TGTGCCACCAGCAGAGATGCCCAAGCCGGCTACACCTTC.

This clonotype was observed at least ten times. The V gene is TRBV12-3 or TRBV12-4, the J gene TRBJ2-1, with 13 positions matching TRBD2. V shed 5 bases, J shed 6 bases, and the junction held 7 bases outside the gene matches. The CDR3 covers 16 residues. Here the CDR3 DNA reads TGTGCCAGCAGTCCTTCGACTAGCGGGAGGCGCAATGAGCAGTTCTTC. It yields the protein CASSPSTSGRRNEQFF.

This clonotype has a count of ten or more. V is TRBV18 and J is TRBJ2-2; D remains unclear. Germline V gene sequence: CDR1 KGHSH, CDR2 LQKENI. The CDR3 consists of 15 residues. Between the trimmed V and J ends, which lost 4 bases and 8 bases, there was a span of 17 bases. The CDR3 DNA sequence: TGTGCCAGCTCACTGAACGACATTCGTGCGGGGGAGCTGTTTTTT. This encodes CASSLNDIRAGELFF.

This clonotype was seen many times. The chain links TRBV29-1 to TRBJ2-7; 7 bases align to TRBD2. Germline CDR1 is SQVTM and CDR2 is ANQGSEA. This CDR3 has 12 amino acids. V gave up 5 bases and J gave up 6 bases; unmatched junction bases: 7. DNA for the CDR3: TGCAGCGTTCATGGTAGCGGGCGCGAGCAGTACTTC. Translated: CSVHGSGREQYF.

In this sample, this clonotype turned up a few times. This chain connects TRBV12-3 or TRBV12-4 to TRBJ1-3; the D gene is possibly TRBD1 (5 bases). The CDR3 runs to 16 residues. Deletions cut 6 bases from V and 2 bases from J, with 17 bases between. The CDR3 spells CASRRTGPVTGNTIYF. The CDR3 DNA follows: TGTGCCAGCAGACGAACGGGACCCGTCACTGGAAACACCATATATTTT.

This clonotype was recorded many times. The chain couples TRBV12-3 or TRBV12-4 to TRBJ1-5, with D tentatively TRBD1 (6 bases). V was shortened by 4 bases and J by 5 bases, with 21 bases between the two germline ends. The CDR3 extends over 17 amino acids. The DNA of the CDR3 is TGTGCCAGCAGTTGGGGGGCATCACAGAGAATACATCAGCCCCAGCATTTT. Its protein product is CASSWGASQRIHQPQHF.

The chain employs TRBV19 and TRBJ2-1; no clear D gene. Germline-derived CDR1 and CDR2 are LNHDA and SQIVND (reference sequence). The CDR3 is 16 residues long. V was pared by 3 bases and J by 1 base, with 13 bases between. The CDR3 coding sequence is TGTGCCAGTAGTATGTTTAGGGCTAGGTCCTACAATGAGCAGTTCTTC. Its protein product is CASSMFRARSYNEQFF.

A word on this clonotype: A much larger clone is a single base away; this may be a read error. The V gene is TRBV12-3 or TRBV12-4, the J gene TRBJ1-1; D perhaps matches TRBD1 (5 bases). Trimming left V 10 bases short and J 3 bases short, with 24 bases between. CDR3 length: 16 amino acids. CDR3 nucleotides: TGTGCCAACACCCGACGATTGGGGGGGGGATACACTGAAGCTTTCTTT. Amino acid sequence: CANTRRLGGGYTEAFF.